Listed here are 7 T cell receptor beta chains from one sample, sequenced in a study of blood T cells in healthy people across ages. Using a J-beta primer mix together with a sample-barcoded 5' primer, a second PCR was run for 7 to 11 cycles. Each CDR3 protein gets one entry after TCRdb re-called the 5' RACE reads with MiXCR. The sample has over 600,000 distinct CDR3 sequences; roughly 20% are singletons. Sequencing used blood. These receptors were taken from a man in his 70s in good health.

The chain has TRBV6-1 and TRBJ2-2; no firm D call. In germline, CDR1 is MNHNS, CDR2 SASEGT. This CDR3 has 13 amino acids. Trimming pared 6 bases from V and 2 bases from J, leaving 7 bases between. The CDR3 nucleotides read TGTGCCAGCAGGGAACTTAACACCGGGGAGCTGTTTTTT. It translates to CASRELNTGELFF.

This clonotype was detected only a few times. This rearrangement joins TRBV7-3 to TRBJ2-1, with 10 bases aligning to TRBD2. V gave up 5 bases and J gave up 8 bases; unmatched junction bases: 9. Germline lookup yields CDR1 SGHTA and CDR2 FQGTGA. The CDR3 runs to 15 residues. The CDR3 region has the DNA TGTGCCAGCAGCCCCCGTACTAGCGGGATGGATGAGCAGTTCTTC. This encodes CASSPRTSGMDEQFF.

The rearrangement joins TRBV7-9 to TRBJ2-7; 7 bases map to TRBD1. The junction had 9 bases not matched to a gene; V was cut back by 4 bases and J by 3 bases. The CDR3 spans 15 residues. Germline V lookup: CDR1 SEHNR, CDR2 FQNEAQ (reference sequence). The CDR3 bases are TGTGCCAGCAGCTCTTACAGGGGAGTTATCTACGAGCAGTACTTC. As protein: CASSSYRGVIYEQYF.

This clonotype was recorded a few times. In DNA form, the CDR3 reads TGTGCCAGCAGTGCTAGCGGGAGGGACGAGCAGTTCTTC. Its protein is CASSASGRDEQFF. V usage is TRBV19 and J usage is TRBJ2-1; 12 bases are shared with TRBD2. The germline CDR1 and CDR2 sequences are LNHDA and SQIVND (reference sequence). With V trimmed by 9 bases and J by 10 bases, 7 bases remained unmatched. This CDR3 spans 13 amino acids.

This clonotype was recorded a few times. This chain uses TRBV7-2 with TRBJ2-3; D is possibly TRBD1 or TRBD2 (5 bases each). Germline CDR1 reads SGHTA; CDR2 reads FQGNSA. This CDR3 is built from 19 residues. V dropped 5 bases and J dropped 1 base, with 25 bases sitting between them. The CDR3 DNA sequence: TGTGCCAGCAGCCCCCCGTGGGGGACCAATAACGTCGGCACAGATACGCAGTATTTT. Protein product: CASSPPWGTNNVGTDTQYF.

As DNA, the CDR3 is TGTGCCATCAGCCCGGACAGGGTGGACCAGCCCCAGCATTTT. The encoded protein is CAISPDRVDQPQHF. V and J are TRBV10-3 and TRBJ1-5, with TRBD1 identical over 8 bases. Germline V gene data show CDR1 as ENHRY and CDR2 as SYGVKD. The length of the CDR3 is 14 residues. J gave up 7 bases and V 6 bases, and 8 bases lay outside the gene matches.

This rearrangement joins TRBV29-1 to TRBJ1-1, with D unclear. Trimming took 5 bases from V and 6 from J, leaving 13 bases between them. CDR3 length equals 12 residues. Germline loops: CDR1 SQVTM, CDR2 ANQGSEA. CDR3 DNA: TGCAGCGTTCGTCCCGGTGCCTCTGAAGCTTTCTTT. It is translated as CSVRPGASEAFF. Full variable domain (missing parts from reference TRBV29-1 and TRBJ1-1): SAVISQKPSRDICQRGTSLTIQCQVDSQVTMMFWYRQQPGQSLTLIATANQGSEATYESGFVIDKFPISRPNLTFSTLTVSNMSPEDSSIYLCSVRPGASEAFFGQGTRLTVV.